This TCR beta chain was recorded in a study of OX40 agonist ivuxolimab in advanced cancers. Looking at the study overall: Intravenous ivuxolimab was administered to patients every 2 weeks at 0.01 to 10 mg/kg. Of the participants, about 40% had some prior anti-PD-1, anti-PD-L1 or anti-CTLA-4 therapy, which was allowed.

Note on this clone: What it recognizes is unknown.

TCRdb's copy holds only in-frame clones and misses some; the assay was immunoSEQ multiplex PCR. This repertoire shows fewer than 45,000 clones, under 85% found once; its top ten account for approximately 20%. Study-level findings and limits: The expanded peripheral T cells' antigen specificity was not determined.

The material was CD4+ or CD8+ T cells sorted from blood, obtained in a trial of the OX40 agonist ivuxolimab. This receptor was identified in an adult with an advanced solid tumor such as melanoma, head and neck, liver or kidney cancer.

Here the CDR3 reads CASSPDRGFAGELFF. The CDR3 bases are TGCGCCAGCAGCCCGGACAGGGGGTTCGCCGGGGAGCTGTTTTTT. The genes are TRBV5-1 and TRBJ2-2; 10 nucleotides agree with TRBD1. Germline V gene data show CDR1 as SGHRS and CDR2 as YFSETQ. V lost 4 bases to trimming and J lost 6 bases; unmatched junction nucleotides: 6. The CDR3 totals 15 residues. Supplemented by reference TRBV5-1 and TRBJ2-2, the full variable domain reads KAGVTQTPRYLIKTRGQQVTLSCSPISGHRSVSWYQQTPGQGLQFLFEYFSETQRNKGNFPGRFSGRQFSNSRSEMNVSTLELGDSALYLCASSPDRGFAGELFFGEGSRLTVL.